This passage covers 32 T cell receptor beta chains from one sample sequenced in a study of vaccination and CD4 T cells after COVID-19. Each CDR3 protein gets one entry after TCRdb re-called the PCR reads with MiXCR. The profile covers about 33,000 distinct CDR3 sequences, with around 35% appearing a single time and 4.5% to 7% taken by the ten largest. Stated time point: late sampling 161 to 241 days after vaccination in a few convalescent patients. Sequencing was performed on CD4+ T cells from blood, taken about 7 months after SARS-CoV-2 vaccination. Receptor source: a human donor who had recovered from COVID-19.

CDR3 residues: CATSRDRLGSNYGYTF. In DNA form, the CDR3 reads TGTGCCACCAGCAGAGATCGATTGGGGAGTAACTATGGCTACACCTTC. The gene calls are TRBV15 and TRBJ1-2; unclear D gene. Germline-derived CDR1 and CDR2 are LNHNV and YYDKDF (reference sequence). The V end lost 0 bases, the J end lost 1 base, and 12 bases lay between the germline ends. This CDR3 has 16 residues.

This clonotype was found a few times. The DNA of the CDR3 is TGTGCCAGCAGCTTAGACCTTAACACTGAAGCTTTCTTT. This encodes CASSLDLNTEAFF. This chain uses TRBV7-3 with TRBJ1-1; the D is unclear. The CDR3 is made up of 13 amino acids. Germline loops: CDR1 SGHTA, CDR2 FQGTGA. V was pared by 2 bases and J by 2 bases, with 6 bases between.

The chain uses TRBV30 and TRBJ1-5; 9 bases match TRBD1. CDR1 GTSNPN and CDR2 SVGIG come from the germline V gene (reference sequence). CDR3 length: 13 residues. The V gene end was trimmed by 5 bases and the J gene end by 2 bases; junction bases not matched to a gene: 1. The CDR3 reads CAWDRGGNQPQHF. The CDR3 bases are TGTGCCTGGGACAGGGGGGGCAATCAGCCCCAGCATTTT. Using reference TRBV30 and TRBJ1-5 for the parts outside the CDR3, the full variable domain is SQTIHQWPATLVQPVGSPLSLECTVEGTSNPNLYWYRQAAGRGLQLLFYSVGIGQISSEVPQNLSASRPQDRQFILSSKKLLLSDSGFYLCAWDRGGNQPQHFGDGTRLSIL.

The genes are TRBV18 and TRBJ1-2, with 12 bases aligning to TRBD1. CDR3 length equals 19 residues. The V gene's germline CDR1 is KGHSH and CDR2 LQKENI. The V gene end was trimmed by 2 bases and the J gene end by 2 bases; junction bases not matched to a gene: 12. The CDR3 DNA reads TGTGCCAGCTCACCAAACTCCGGGACAGGGGGCGGATTGAACTATGGCTACACCTTC. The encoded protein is CASSPNSGTGGGLNYGYTF.

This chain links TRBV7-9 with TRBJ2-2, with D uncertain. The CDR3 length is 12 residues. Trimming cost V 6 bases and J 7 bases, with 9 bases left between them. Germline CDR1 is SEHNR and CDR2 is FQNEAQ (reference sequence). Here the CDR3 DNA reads TGTGCCAGCAGGGTAGGGCACGGGGAGCTGTTTTTT. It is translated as CASRVGHGELFF. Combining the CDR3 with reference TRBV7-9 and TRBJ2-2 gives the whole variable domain DTGVSQNPRHKITKRGQNVTFRCDPISEHNRLYWYRQTLGQGPEFLTYFQNEAQLEKSRLLSDRFSAERPKGSFSTLEIQRTEQGDSAMYLCASRVGHGELFFGEGSRLTVL.

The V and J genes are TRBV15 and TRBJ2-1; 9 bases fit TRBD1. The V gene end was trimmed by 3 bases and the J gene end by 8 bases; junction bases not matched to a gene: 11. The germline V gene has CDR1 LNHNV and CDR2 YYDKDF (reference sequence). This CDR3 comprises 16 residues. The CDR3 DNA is TGTGCCACCAGCAGCCGCGTGGGACAGGGCTTGGATGAGCAGTTCTTC. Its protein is CATSSRVGQGLDEQFF.

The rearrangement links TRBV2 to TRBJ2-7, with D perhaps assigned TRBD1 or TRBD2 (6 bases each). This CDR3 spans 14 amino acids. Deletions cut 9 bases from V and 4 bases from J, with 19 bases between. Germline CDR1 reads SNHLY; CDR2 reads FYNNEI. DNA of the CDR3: TGTGCCAGTAGGAGGGGAGGCAGGGGTTACGAGCAGTACTTC. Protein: CASRRGGRGYEQYF.

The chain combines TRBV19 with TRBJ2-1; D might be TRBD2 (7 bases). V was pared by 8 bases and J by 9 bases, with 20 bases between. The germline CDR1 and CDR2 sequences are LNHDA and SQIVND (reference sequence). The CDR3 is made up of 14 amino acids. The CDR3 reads CASWASGGGGEQFF. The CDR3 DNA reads TGTGCCAGTTGGGCTAGCGGTGGAGGGGGTGAGCAGTTCTTC.

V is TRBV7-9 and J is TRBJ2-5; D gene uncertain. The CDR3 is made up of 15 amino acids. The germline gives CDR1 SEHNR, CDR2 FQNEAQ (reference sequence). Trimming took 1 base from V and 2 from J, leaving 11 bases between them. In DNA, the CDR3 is TGTGCCAGCAGCTTAGTCCAGGCAACACAAGAGACCCAGTACTTC. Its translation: CASSLVQATQETQYF. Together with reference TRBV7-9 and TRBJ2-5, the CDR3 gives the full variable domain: DTGVSQNPRHKITKRGQNVTFRCDPISEHNRLYWYRQTLGQGPEFLTYFQNEAQLEKSRLLSDRFSAERPKGSFSTLEIQRTEQGDSAMYLCASSLVQATQETQYFGPGTRLLVL.

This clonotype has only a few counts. The DNA of the CDR3 is TGTGCCAGCATTGGACGGTCCACTGAAGCTTTCTTT. Protein product: CASIGRSTEAFF. This rearrangement joins TRBV25-1 to TRBJ1-1, with D hard to call. V gave up 7 bases and J gave up 4 bases, with 10 bases separating them. The CDR3 sequence is 12 residues long. Germline assignment: CDR1 MGHDK and CDR2 SYGVNS.

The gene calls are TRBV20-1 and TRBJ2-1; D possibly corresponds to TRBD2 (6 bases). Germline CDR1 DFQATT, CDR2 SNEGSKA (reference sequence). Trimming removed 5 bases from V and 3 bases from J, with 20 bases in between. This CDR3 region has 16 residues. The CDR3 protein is CSAAPSTEGHYNEQFF. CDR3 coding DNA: TGCAGTGCTGCCCCCTCCACGGAGGGGCACTACAATGAGCAGTTCTTC.

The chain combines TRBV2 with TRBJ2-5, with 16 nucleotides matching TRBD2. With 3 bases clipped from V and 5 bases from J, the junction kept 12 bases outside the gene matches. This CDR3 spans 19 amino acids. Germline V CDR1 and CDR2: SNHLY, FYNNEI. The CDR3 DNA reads TGTGCCAGCAGTGACCCCGCGGGACTAGCGGGAGGGCCAGGGGAGACCCAGTACTTC. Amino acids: CASSDPAGLAGGPGETQYF.

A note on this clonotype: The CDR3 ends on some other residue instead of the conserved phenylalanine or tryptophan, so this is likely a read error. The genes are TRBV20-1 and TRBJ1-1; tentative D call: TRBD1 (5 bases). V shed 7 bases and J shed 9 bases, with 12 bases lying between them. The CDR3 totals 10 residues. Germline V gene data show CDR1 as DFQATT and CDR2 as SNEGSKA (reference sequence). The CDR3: CSVSAGKAFS. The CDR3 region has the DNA TGCAGTGTATCGGCAGGGAAAGCTTTCTCT.

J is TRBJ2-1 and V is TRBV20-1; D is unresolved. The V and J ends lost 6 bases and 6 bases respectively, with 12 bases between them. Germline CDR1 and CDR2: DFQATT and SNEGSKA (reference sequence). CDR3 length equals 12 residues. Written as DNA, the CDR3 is TGCAGTGCCACTTATATCGCCAATGAGCAGTTCTTC. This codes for CSATYIANEQFF.

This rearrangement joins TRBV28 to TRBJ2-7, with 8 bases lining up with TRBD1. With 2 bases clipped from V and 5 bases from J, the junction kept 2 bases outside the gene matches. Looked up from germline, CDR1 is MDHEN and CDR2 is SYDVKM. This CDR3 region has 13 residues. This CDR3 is CASSLPRGHEQYF. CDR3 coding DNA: TGTGCCAGCAGTTTACCCAGGGGGCACGAGCAGTACTTC.

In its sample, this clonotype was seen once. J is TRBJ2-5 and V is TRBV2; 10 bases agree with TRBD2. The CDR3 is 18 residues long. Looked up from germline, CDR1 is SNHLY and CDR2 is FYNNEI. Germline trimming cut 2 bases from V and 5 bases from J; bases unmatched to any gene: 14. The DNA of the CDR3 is TGTGCCAGCAGTGAAACAGTTAGGCTAGCGGGAGTGCGGGAGACCCAGTACTTC. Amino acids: CASSETVRLAGVRETQYF.

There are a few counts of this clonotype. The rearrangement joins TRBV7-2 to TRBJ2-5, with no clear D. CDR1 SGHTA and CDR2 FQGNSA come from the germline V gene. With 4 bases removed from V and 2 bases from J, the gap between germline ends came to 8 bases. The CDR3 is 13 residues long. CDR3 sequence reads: CASSSFTQETQYF. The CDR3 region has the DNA TGTGCCAGCAGCTCGTTTACACAAGAGACCCAGTACTTC.

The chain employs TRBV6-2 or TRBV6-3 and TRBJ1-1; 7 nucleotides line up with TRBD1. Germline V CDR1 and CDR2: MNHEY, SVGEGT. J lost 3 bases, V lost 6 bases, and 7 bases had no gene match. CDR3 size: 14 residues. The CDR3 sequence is CASRAQGVDTEAFF. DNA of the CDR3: TGTGCCAGCAGGGCCCAGGGGGTAGACACTGAAGCTTTCTTT.

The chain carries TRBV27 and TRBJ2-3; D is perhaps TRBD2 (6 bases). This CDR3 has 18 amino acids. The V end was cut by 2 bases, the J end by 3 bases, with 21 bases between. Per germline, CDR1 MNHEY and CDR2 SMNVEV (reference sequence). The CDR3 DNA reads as TGTGCCAGCAGTTTAAAGAAGCGATGGACGGGGAGGACAGATACGCAGTATTTT. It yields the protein CASSLKKRWTGRTDTQYF.

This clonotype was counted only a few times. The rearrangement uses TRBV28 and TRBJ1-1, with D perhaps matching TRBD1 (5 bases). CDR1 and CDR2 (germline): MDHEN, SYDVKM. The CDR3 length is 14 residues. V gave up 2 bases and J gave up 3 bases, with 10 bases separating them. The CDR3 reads CASSLLGAHTEAFF. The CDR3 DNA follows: TGTGCCAGCAGTTTACTAGGGGCGCACACTGAAGCTTTCTTT.

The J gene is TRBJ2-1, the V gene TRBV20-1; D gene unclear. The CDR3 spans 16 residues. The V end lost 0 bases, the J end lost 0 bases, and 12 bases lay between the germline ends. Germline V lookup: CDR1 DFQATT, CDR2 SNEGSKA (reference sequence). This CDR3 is CSARDFERSSYNEQFF. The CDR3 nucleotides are TGCAGTGCTAGAGATTTCGAGAGAAGCTCCTACAATGAGCAGTTCTTC.

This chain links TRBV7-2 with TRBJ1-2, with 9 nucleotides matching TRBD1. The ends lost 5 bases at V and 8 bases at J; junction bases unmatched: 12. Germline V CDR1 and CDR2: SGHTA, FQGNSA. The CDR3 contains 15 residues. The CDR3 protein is CASSVDFRDRDGYTF. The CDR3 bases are TGTGCCAGCAGCGTCGACTTCCGGGACAGGGACGGCTACACCTTC.

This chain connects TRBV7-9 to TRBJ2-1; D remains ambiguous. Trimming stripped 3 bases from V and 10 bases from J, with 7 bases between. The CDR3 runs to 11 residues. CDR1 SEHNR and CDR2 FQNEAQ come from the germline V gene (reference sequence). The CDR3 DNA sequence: TGTGCCAGCAGCTTTGCTCCGGAGCAGTTCTTC. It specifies CASSFAPEQFF. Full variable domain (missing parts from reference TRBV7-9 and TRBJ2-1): DTGVSQNPRHKITKRGQNVTFRCDPISEHNRLYWYRQTLGQGPEFLTYFQNEAQLEKSRLLSDRFSAERPKGSFSTLEIQRTEQGDSAMYLCASSFAPEQFFGPGTRLTVL.

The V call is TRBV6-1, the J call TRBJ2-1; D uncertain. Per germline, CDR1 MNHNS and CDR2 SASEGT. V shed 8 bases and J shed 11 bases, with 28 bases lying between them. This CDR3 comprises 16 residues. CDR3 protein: CASEAELSPDDQKQFF. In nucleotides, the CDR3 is TGTGCCAGCGAGGCAGAGCTATCCCCCGACGACCAGAAGCAGTTCTTC.

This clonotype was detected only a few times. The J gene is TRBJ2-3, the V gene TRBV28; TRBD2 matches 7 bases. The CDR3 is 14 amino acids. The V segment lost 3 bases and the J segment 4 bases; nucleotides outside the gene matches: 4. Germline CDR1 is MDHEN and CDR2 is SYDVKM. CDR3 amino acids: CASSFSGIADTQYF. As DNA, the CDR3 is TGTGCCAGCAGTTTCAGCGGGATTGCAGATACGCAGTATTTT.

The CDR3 DNA follows: TGTGCCAGCAGTTTTTGGGGAGGGCAGACAGATACGCAGTATTTT. Translation: CASSFWGGQTDTQYF. The V and J genes are TRBV6-2 or TRBV6-3 and TRBJ2-3; 7 bases agree with TRBD2. This CDR3 is built from 15 residues. The germline gives CDR1 MNHEY, CDR2 SVGEGT. The ends lost 4 bases at V and 3 bases at J; junction bases unmatched: 7.

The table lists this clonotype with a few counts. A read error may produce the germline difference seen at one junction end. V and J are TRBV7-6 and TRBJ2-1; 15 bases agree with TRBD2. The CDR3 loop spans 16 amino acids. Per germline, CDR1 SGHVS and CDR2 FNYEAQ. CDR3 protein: CASSRGLAGGGDEQFF. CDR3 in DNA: TGTGCTAGCAGCCGGGGACTAGCGGGAGGCGGGGATGAGCAGTTCTTC.

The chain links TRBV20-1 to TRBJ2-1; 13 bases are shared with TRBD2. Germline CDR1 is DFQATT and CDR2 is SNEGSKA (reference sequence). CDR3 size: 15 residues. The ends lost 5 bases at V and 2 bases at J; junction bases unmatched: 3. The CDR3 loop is CSAGLAGAPYNEQFF. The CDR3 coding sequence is TGCAGTGCTGGACTAGCGGGGGCCCCCTACAATGAGCAGTTCTTC.

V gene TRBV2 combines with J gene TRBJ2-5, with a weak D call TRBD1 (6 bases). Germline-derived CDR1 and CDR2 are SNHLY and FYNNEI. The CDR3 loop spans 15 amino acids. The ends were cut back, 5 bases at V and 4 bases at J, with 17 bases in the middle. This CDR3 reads CASSTGSSAAETQYF. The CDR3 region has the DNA TGTGCCAGCAGTACAGGGTCCTCCGCGGCAGAGACCCAGTACTTC.

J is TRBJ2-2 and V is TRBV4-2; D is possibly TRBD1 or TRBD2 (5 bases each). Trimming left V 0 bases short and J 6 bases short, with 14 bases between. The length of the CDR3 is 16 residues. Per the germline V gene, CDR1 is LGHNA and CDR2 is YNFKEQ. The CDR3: CASSQDREGESGELFF. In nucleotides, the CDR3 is TGTGCCAGCAGCCAAGACAGGGAAGGGGAGTCCGGGGAGCTGTTTTTT.

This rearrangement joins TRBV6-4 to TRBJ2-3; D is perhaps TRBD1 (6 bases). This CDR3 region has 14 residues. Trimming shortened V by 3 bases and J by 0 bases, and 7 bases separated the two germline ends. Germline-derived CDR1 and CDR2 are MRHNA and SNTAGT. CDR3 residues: CASSEGASTDTQYF. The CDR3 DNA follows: TGTGCCAGCAGTGAGGGGGCTAGCACAGATACGCAGTATTTT.

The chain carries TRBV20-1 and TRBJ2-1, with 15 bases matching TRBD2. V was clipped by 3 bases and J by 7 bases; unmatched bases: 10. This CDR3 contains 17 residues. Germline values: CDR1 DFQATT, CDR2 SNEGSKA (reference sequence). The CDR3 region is CSASGLAGGPFRNEQFF. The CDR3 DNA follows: TGCAGTGCTAGCGGACTAGCGGGAGGGCCTTTTAGAAATGAGCAGTTCTTC.